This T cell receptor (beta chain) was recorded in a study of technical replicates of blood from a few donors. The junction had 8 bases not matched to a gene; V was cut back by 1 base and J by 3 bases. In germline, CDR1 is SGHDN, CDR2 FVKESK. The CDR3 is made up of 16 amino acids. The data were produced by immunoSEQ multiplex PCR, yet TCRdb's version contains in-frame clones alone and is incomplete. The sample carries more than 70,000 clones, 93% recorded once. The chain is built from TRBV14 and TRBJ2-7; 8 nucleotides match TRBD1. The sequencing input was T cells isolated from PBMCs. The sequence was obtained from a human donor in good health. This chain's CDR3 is CASSQAQGALGYEQYF. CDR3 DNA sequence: TGTGCCAGCAGCCAAGCTCAGGGGGCTCTCGGCTACGAGCAGTACTTC.